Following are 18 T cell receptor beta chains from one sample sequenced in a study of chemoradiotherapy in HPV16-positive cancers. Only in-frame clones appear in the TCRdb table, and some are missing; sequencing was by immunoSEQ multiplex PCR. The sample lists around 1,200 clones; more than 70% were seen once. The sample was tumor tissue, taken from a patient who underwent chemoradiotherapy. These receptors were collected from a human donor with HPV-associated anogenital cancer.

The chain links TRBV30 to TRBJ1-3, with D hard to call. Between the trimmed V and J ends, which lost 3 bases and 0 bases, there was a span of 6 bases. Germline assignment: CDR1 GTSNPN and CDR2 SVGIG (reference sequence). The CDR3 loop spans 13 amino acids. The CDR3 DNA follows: TGTGCCTGGAGCTCAAGCTCTGGAAACACCATATATTTT. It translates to CAWSSSSGNTIYF.

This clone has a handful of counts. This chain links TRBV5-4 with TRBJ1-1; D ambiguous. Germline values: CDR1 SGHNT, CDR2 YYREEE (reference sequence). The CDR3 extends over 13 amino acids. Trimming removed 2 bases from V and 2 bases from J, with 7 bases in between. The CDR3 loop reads CASSLPGNTEAFF. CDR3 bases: TGTGCCAGCAGCTTACCGGGCAACACTGAAGCTTTCTTT.

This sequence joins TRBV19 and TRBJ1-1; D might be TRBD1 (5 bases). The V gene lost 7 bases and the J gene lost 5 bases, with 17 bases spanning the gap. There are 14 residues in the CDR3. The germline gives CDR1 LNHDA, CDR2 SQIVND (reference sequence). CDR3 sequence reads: CASMRRGGGTEAFF. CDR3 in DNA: TGTGCCAGTATGAGGCGGGGGGGAGGGACTGAAGCTTTCTTT. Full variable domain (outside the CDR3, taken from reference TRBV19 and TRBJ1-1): DGGITQSPKYLFRKEGQNVTLSCEQNLNHDAMYWYRQDPGQGLRLIYYSQIVNDFQKGDIAEGYSVSREKKESFPLTVTSAQKNPTAFYLCASMRRGGGTEAFFGQGTRLTVV.

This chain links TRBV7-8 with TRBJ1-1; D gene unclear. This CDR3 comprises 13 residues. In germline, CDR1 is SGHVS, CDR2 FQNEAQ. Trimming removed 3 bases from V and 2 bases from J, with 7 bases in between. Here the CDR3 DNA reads TGTGCCAGCAGCTTTAGGATAAACACTGAAGCTTTCTTT. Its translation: CASSFRINTEAFF.

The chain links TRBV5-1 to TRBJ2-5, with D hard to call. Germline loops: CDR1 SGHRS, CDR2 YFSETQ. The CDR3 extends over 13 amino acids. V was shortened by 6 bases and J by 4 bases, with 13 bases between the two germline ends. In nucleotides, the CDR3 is TGCGCCAGCACCGCCCCTGGTAGAGAGACCCAGTACTTC. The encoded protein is CASTAPGRETQYF.

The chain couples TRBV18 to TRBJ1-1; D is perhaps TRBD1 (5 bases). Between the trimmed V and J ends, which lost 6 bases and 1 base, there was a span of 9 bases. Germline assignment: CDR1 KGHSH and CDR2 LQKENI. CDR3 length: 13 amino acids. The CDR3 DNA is TGTGCCAGCTCGCAGGGACGGAACACTGAAGCTTTCTTT. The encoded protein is CASSQGRNTEAFF.

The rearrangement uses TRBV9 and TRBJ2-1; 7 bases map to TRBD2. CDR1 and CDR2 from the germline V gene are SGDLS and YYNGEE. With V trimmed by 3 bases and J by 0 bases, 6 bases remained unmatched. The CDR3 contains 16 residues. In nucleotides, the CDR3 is TGTGCCAGCAGCGGAAGCGGGGCCACCTCCTACAATGAGCAGTTCTTC. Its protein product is CASSGSGATSYNEQFF.

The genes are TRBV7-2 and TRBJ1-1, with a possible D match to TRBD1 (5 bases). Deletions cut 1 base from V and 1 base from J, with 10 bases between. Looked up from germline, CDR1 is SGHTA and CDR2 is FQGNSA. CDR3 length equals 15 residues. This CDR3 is CASSLVGGPNTEAFF. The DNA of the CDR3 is TGTGCCAGCAGCTTAGTGGGGGGACCGAACACTGAAGCTTTCTTT.

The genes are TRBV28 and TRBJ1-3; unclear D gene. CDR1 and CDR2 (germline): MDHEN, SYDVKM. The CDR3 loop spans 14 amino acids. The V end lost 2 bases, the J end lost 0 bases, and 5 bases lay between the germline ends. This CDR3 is CASSLLSSGNTIYF. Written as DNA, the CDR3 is TGTGCCAGCAGTTTACTGAGCTCTGGAAACACCATATATTTT.

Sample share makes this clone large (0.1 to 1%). CDR3 in amino acids: CASSLGLASDTQYF. For the CDR3, the DNA is TGTGCCAGCAGCCTCGGACTAGCTTCGGATACGCAGTATTTT. The chain uses TRBV11-3 and TRBJ2-3, with 8 bases lining up with TRBD2. The J segment lost 6 bases and the V segment lost 5 bases, leaving 7 bases of the junction unmatched. The CDR3 extends over 14 amino acids. Germline V gives CDR1 SGHNT, CDR2 YENEEA.

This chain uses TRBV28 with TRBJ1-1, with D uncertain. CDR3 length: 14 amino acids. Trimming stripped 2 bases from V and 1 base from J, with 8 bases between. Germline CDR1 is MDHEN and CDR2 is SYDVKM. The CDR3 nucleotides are TGTGCCAGCAGTTTAGCATCGGCGAACACTGAAGCTTTCTTT. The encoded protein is CASSLASANTEAFF. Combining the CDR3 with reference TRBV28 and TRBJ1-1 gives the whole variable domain DVKVTQSSRYLVKRTGEKVFLECVQDMDHENMFWYRQDPGLGLRLIYFSYDVKMKEKGDIPEGYSVSREKKERFSLILESASTNQTSMYLCASSLASANTEAFFGQGTRLTVV.

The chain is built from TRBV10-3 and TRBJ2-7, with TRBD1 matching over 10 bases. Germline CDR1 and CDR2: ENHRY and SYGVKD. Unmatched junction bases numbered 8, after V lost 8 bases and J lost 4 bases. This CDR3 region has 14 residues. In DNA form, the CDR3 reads TGTGCCATCTCCTCCGGGACAGGGGCTTACGAGCAGTACTTC. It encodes CAISSGTGAYEQYF.

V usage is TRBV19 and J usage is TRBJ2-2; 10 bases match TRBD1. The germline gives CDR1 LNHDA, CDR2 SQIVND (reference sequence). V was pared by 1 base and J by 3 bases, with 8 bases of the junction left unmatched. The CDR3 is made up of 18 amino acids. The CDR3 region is CASSIGVWTGGYTGELFF. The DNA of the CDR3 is TGTGCCAGTAGTATAGGAGTTTGGACAGGGGGGTACACCGGGGAGCTGTTTTTT. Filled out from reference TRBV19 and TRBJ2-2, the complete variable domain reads DGGITQSPKYLFRKEGQNVTLSCEQNLNHDAMYWYRQDPGQGLRLIYYSQIVNDFQKGDIAEGYSVSREKKESFPLTVTSAQKNPTAFYLCASSIGVWTGGYTGELFFGEGSRLTVL.

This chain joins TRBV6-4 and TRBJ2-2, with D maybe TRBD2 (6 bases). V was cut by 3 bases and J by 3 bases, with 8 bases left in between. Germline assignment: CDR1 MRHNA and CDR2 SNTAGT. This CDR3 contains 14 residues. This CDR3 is CASSERGDTGELFF. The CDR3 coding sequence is TGTGCCAGCAGTGAACGCGGGGACACCGGGGAGCTGTTTTTT.

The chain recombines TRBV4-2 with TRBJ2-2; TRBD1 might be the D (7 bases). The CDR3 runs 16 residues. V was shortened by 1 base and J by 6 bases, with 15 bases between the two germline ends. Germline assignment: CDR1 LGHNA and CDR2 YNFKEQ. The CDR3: CASSQVGGGASGELFF. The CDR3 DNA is TGTGCCAGCAGCCAAGTTGGAGGGGGCGCATCCGGGGAGCTGTTTTTT.

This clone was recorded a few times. CDR3 nucleotide sequence: TGCGCCAGCACCTCCCCGGGGGGCTATGAAAAACTGTTTTTT. The encoded protein is CASTSPGGYEKLFF. The chain recombines TRBV10-2 with TRBJ1-4; D is perhaps TRBD1 (6 bases). Germline-derived CDR1 and CDR2 are WSHSY and SAAADI. The CDR3 is 14 amino acids. V was clipped by 7 bases and J by 6 bases, with 15 bases between them.

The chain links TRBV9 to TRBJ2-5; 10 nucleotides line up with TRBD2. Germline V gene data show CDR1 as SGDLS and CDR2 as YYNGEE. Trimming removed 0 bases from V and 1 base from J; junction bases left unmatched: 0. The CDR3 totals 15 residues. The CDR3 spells CASSVASGGQETQYF. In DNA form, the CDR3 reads TGTGCCAGCAGCGTAGCTAGCGGGGGCCAAGAGACCCAGTACTTC.

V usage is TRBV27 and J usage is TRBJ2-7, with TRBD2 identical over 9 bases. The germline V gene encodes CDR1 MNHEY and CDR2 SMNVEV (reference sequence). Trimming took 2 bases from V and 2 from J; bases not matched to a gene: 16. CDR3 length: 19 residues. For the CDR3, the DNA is TGTGCCAGCAGTTTAATTGGCGGGGGGGCAGTGAGTAAGCCCTACGAGCAGTACTTC. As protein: CASSLIGGGAVSKPYEQYF.